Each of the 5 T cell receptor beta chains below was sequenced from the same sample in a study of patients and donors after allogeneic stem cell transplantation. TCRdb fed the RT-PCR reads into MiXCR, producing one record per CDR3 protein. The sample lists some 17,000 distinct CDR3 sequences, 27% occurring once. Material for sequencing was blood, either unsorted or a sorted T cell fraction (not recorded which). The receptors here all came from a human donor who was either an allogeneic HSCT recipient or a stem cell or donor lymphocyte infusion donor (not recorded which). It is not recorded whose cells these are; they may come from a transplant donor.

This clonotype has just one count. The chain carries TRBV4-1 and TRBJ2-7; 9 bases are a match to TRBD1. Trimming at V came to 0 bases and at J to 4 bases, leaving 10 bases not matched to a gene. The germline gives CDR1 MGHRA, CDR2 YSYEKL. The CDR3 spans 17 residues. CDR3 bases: TGCGCCAGCAGCCAAGATATGCGGACAGGGGTACGATACGAGCAGTACTTC. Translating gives CASSQDMRTGVRYEQYF.

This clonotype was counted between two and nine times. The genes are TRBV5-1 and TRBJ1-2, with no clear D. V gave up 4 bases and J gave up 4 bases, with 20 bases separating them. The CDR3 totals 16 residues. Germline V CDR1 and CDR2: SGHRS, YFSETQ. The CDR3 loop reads CASSIDSSHRGYGYTF. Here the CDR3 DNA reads TGCGCCAGCAGCATCGATAGCTCCCATCGAGGCTATGGCTACACCTTC.

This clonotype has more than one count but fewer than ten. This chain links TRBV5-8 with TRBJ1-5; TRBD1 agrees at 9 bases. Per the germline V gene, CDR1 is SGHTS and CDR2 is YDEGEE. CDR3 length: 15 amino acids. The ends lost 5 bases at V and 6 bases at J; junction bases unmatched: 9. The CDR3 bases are TGTGCCAGCAGGCTATACAGGGGGCCGGGTCAGCCCCAGCATTTT. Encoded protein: CASRLYRGPGQPQHF.

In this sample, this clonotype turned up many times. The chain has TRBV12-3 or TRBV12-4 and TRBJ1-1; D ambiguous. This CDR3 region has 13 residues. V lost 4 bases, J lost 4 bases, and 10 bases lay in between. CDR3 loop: CASSYAHSTEAFF. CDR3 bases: TGTGCCAGCAGTTATGCACATTCCACTGAAGCTTTCTTT.

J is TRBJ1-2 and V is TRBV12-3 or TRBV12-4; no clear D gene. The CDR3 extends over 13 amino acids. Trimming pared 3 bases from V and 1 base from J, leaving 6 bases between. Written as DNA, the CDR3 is TGTGCCAGCAGTTTGAGTTATAACTATGGCTACACCTTC. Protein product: CASSLSYNYGYTF.